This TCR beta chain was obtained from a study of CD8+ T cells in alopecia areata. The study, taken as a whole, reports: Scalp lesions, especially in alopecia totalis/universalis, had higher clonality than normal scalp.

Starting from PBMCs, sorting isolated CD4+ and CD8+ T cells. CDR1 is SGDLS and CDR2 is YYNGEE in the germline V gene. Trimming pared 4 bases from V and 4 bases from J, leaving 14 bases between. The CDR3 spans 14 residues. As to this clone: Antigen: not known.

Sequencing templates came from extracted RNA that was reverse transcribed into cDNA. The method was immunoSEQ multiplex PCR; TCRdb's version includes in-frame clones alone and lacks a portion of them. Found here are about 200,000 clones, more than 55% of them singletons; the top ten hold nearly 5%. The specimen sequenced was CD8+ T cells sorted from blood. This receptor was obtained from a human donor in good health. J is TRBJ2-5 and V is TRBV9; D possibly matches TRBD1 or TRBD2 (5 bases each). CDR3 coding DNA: TGTGCCAGCAGCTTTGAGGGGACGGGAGAGACCCAGTACTTC. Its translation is CASSFEGTGETQYF.